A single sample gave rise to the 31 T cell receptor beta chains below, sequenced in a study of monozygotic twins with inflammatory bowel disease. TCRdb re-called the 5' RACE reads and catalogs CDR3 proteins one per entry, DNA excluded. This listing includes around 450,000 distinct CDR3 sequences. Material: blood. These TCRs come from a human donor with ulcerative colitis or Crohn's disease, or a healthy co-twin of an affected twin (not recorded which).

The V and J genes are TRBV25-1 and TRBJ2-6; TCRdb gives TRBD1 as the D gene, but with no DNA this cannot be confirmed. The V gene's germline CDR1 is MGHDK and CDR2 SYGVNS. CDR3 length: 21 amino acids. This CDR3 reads CASSGLQGQGTDSSGANVLTF.

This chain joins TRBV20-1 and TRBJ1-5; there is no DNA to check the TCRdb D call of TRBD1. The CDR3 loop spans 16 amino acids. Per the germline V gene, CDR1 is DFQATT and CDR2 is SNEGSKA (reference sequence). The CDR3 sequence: CSAPGVQGSSNQPQHF.

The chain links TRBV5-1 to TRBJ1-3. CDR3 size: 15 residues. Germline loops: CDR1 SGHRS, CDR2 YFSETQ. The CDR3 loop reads CASSDGTSSGNTIYF.

The CDR3 sequence is CSVVDQGASYEQYF. V and J are TRBV29-1 and TRBJ2-7; TCRdb's assignment of TRBD1 cannot be checked, as there is no DNA. Germline V gene lookup returns CDR1 SQVTM and CDR2 ANQGSEA. The CDR3 contains 14 residues.

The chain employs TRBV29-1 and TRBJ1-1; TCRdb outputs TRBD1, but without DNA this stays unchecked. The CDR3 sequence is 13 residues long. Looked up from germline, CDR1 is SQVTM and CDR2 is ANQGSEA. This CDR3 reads CSRFQGCDTEAFF.

CDR3 loop: CASSLAGVAGSTGELFF. This sequence joins TRBV7-2 and TRBJ2-2; TCRdb calls TRBD2, which cannot be checked without DNA. Germline V CDR1 and CDR2: SGHTA, FQGNSA. The CDR3 is 17 residues long.

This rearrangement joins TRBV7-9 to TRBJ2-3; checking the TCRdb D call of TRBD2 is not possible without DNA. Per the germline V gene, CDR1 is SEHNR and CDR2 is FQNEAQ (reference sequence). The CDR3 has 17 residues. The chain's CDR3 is CASSLDTLAARTDTQYF.

Here the CDR3 reads CSARSGGYDEQFF. The V call is TRBV20-1, the J call TRBJ2-1; TCRdb outputs TRBD2, but without DNA this stays unchecked. The CDR3 is 13 residues long. The germline V gene encodes CDR1 DFQATT and CDR2 SNEGSKA (reference sequence).

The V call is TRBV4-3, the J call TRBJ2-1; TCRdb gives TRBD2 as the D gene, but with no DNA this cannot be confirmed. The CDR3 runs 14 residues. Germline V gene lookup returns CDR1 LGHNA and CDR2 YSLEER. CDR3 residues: CASSMGVGYNEQFF.

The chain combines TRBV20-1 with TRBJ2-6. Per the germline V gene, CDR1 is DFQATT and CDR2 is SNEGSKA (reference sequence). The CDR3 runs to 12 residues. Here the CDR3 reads CSARGGSNVLTF.

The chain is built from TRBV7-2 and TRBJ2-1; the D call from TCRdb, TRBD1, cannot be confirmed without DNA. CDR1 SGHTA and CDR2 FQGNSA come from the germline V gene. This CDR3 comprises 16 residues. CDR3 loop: CASSLATGFVSNEQFF.

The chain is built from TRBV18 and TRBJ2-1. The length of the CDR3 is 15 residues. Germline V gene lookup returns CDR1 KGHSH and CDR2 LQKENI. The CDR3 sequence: CASSPPGLMGNEQFF.

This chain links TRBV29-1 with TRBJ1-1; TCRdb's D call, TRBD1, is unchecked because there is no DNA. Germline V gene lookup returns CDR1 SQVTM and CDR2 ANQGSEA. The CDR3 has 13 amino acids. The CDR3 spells CSVGGQPNTEAFF.

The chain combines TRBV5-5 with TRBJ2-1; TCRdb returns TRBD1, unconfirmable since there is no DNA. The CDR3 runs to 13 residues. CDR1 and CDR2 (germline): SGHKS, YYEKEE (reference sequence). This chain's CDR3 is CASSTTGGDEQFF.

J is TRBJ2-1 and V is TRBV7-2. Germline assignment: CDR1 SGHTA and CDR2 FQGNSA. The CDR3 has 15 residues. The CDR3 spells CASSVILETYNEQFF.

This chain's CDR3 is CASSLFGTTLGYEQYF. The V and J genes are TRBV5-6 and TRBJ2-7; TCRdb picks TRBD2, but there is no DNA to check that call. CDR3 size: 16 residues. Germline CDR1 and CDR2: SGHDT and YYEEEE.

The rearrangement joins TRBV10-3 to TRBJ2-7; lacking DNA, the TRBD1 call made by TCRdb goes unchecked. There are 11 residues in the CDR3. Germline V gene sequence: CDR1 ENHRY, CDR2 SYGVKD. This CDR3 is CAISIGDEQYF.

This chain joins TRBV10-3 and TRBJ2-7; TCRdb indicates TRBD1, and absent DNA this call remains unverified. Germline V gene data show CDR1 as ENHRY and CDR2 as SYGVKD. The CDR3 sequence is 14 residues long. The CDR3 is CAIAKEQGPYEQYF.

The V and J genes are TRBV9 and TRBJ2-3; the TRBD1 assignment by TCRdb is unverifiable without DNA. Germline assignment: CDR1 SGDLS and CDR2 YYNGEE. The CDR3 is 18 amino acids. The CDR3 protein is CASSVGTVAPPSADTQYF.

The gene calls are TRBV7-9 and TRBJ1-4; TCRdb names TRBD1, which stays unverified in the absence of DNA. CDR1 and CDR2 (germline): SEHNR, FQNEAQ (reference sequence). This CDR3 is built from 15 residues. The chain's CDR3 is CASSFPDSKGEKLFF.

The CDR3 sequence: CASSSPGQGTNEQFF. The chain carries TRBV5-4 and TRBJ2-1; TCRdb lists TRBD1, though no DNA is available to test this call. From germline, CDR1 is SGHNT and CDR2 YYREEE (reference sequence). The CDR3 is made up of 15 amino acids.

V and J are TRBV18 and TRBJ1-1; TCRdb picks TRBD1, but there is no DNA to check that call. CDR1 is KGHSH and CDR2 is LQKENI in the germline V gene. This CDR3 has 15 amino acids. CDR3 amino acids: CASSPGQGFNWKAFF. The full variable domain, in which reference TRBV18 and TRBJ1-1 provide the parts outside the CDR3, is NAGVMQNPRHLVRRRGQEARLRCSPMKGHSHVYWYRQLPEEGLKFMVYLQKENIIDESGMPKERFSAEFPKEGPSILRIQQVVRGDSAAYFCASSPGQGFNWKAFFGQGTRLTVV.

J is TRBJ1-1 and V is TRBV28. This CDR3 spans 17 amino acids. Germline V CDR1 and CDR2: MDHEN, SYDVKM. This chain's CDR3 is CASSFPGVARVSTEAFF. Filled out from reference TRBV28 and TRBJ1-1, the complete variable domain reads DVKVTQSSRYLVKRTGEKVFLECVQDMDHENMFWYRQDPGLGLRLIYFSYDVKMKEKGDIPEGYSVSREKKERFSLILESASTNQTSMYLCASSFPGVARVSTEAFFGQGTRLTVV.

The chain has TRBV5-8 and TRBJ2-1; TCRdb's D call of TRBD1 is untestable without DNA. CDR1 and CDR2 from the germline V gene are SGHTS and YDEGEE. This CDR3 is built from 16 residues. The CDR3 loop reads CASSLEYGGAVDEQFF.

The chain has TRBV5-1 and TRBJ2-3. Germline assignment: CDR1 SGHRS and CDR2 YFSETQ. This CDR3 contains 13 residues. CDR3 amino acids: CASNPQKTDTQYF.

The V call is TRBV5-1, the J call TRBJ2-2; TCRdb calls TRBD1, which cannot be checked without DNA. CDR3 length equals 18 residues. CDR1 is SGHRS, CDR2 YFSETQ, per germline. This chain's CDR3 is CASSLVPSGAMNTGELFF. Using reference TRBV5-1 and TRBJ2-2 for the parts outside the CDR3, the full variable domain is KAGVTQTPRYLIKTRGQQVTLSCSPISGHRSVSWYQQTPGQGLQFLFEYFSETQRNKGNFPGRFSGRQFSNSRSEMNVSTLELGDSALYLCASSLVPSGAMNTGELFFGEGSRLTVL.

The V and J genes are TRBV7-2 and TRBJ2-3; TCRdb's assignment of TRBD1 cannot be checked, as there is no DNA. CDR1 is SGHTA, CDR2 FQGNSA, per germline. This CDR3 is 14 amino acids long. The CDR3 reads CASSLVSWRDTQYF.

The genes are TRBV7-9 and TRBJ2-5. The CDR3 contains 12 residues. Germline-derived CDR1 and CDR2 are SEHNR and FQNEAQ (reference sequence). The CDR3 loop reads CASSLEGWTQYF.

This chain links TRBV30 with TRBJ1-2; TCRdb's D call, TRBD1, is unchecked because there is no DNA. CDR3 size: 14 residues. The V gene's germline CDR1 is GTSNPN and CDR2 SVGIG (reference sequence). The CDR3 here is CAWRLTGFRGGYTF.

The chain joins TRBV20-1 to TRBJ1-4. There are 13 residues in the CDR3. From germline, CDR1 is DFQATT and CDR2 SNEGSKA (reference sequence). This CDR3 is CSAREEWDEKLFF.

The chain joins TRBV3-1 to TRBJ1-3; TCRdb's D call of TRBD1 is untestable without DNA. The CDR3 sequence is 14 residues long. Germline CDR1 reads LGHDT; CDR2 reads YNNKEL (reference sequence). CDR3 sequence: CASRLQGAGNTIYF. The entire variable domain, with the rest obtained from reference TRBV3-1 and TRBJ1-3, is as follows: DTAVSQTPKYLVTQMGNDKSIKCEQNLGHDTMYWYKQDSKKFLKIMFSYNNKELIINETVPNRFSPKSPDKAHLNLHINSLELGDSAVYFCASRLQGAGNTIYFGEGSWLTVV.